The rows below give T cell receptor beta chains drawn from one sample of a study of regulatory T cells in long-lasting Graves disease. TCRdb redid the calling of the multiplex PCR reads with MiXCR, one entry per CDR3 protein. The sample lists approximately 470,000 distinct CDR3 sequences, 20% to 25% occurring once. Sequenced material: peripheral blood mononuclear cells (PBMCs), taken when the disease was refractory, from a patient treated with antithyroid drugs. The receptors were gathered from a female donor with Graves disease. CDR3s include the opening cysteine and the closing phenylalanine or tryptophan. Fields, in order: J gene, V gene, CDR3 protein.

j_call: TRBJ1-1; v_call: TRBV7-9; cdr3_aa: CASSYRTGLGPEAFF
j_call: TRBJ2-3; v_call: TRBV7-8; cdr3_aa: CASSLDETGGPTDTQYF
j_call: TRBJ2-7; v_call: TRBV20-1; cdr3_aa: CSARGTVYEQYF
j_call: TRBJ2-7; v_call: TRBV4-1; cdr3_aa: CASSQGEGIGYEQYF
j_call: TRBJ1-1; v_call: TRBV20-1; cdr3_aa: CSASAGQGPFNTEAFF
j_call: TRBJ1-5; v_call: TRBV28; cdr3_aa: CASSLRQLSNQPQHF
j_call: TRBJ1-1; v_call: TRBV4-3; cdr3_aa: CASSQVTGGNTEAFF
j_call: TRBJ2-7; v_call: TRBV6-1; cdr3_aa: CASSDLVGREYF
j_call: TRBJ2-7; v_call: TRBV11-2; cdr3_aa: CASGNIGVTYEQYF
j_call: TRBJ1-1; v_call: TRBV29-1; cdr3_aa: CSAETGPTEAFF
j_call: TRBJ1-6; v_call: TRBV10-3; cdr3_aa: CAISEKGNSPLHF
j_call: TRBJ2-2; v_call: TRBV7-9; cdr3_aa: CASSLVLGGASTGELFF
j_call: TRBJ2-3; v_call: TRBV2; cdr3_aa: CASSDVVSTDTQYF
j_call: TRBJ2-5; v_call: TRBV4-1; cdr3_aa: CASSQGTSGQETQYF
j_call: TRBJ2-3; v_call: TRBV27; cdr3_aa: CASSFDGRSTDTQYF
j_call: TRBJ2-5; v_call: TRBV19; cdr3_aa: CASSKRGESEETQYF
j_call: TRBJ2-2; v_call: TRBV28; cdr3_aa: CASSREWVVNTGELFF
j_call: TRBJ2-7; v_call: TRBV7-2; cdr3_aa: CASSPGGSYVQYF
j_call: TRBJ2-5; v_call: TRBV13; cdr3_aa: CASSLEESSDEETQYF
j_call: TRBJ2-1; v_call: TRBV11-1; cdr3_aa: CASSLFPGGSYNEQFF
j_call: TRBJ1-5; v_call: TRBV6-1; cdr3_aa: CASRRRRGNQPQHF
j_call: TRBJ1-4; v_call: TRBV9; cdr3_aa: CASSLSATSGEKLFF
j_call: TRBJ2-7; v_call: TRBV12-3/TRBV12-4; cdr3_aa: CASSRGPRYEQYF
j_call: TRBJ1-1; v_call: TRBV11-1; cdr3_aa: CASSYRATEAFF
j_call: TRBJ1-5; v_call: TRBV28; cdr3_aa: CASSTRDRASNQPQHF
j_call: TRBJ1-6; v_call: TRBV20-1; cdr3_aa: CSARAMDRGSGSPLHF
j_call: TRBJ2-1; v_call: TRBV28; cdr3_aa: CASSLGQYNEQFF
j_call: TRBJ2-5; v_call: TRBV19; cdr3_aa: CASSIDGAQETQYF
j_call: TRBJ1-1; v_call: TRBV19; cdr3_aa: CASSPLREGLATEAFF
j_call: TRBJ1-5; v_call: TRBV11-2; cdr3_aa: CASSLQDRGHQPQHF
j_call: TRBJ1-5; v_call: TRBV19; cdr3_aa: CASSIRQGGNQPQHF
j_call: TRBJ1-1; v_call: TRBV2; cdr3_aa: CASSATGPEAFF
j_call: TRBJ2-1; v_call: TRBV6-2/TRBV6-3; cdr3_aa: CASSDLHLSYNEQFF
j_call: TRBJ2-7; v_call: TRBV25-1; cdr3_aa: CASSELGGGEQYF
j_call: TRBJ1-1; v_call: TRBV13; cdr3_aa: CASSPTRGPAGFNTEAFF
j_call: TRBJ2-5; v_call: TRBV2; cdr3_aa: CASQAGAYMETQYF
j_call: TRBJ2-2; v_call: TRBV19; cdr3_aa: CASHRLAGEGYTGELFF
j_call: TRBJ1-2; v_call: TRBV5-1; cdr3_aa: CASTKGGVMDYGYTF
j_call: TRBJ1-3; v_call: TRBV5-1; cdr3_aa: CASSMSTGSGNTIYF
j_call: TRBJ2-5; v_call: TRBV3-2; cdr3_aa: CASPSSQETQYF
j_call: TRBJ1-2; v_call: TRBV20-1; cdr3_aa: CSARDLVWGYYGYTF
j_call: TRBJ2-2; v_call: TRBV9; cdr3_aa: CASSVSRQGGNTGELFF
j_call: TRBJ2-6; v_call: TRBV19; cdr3_aa: CASSTSLGGANVLTF
j_call: TRBJ2-1; v_call: TRBV5-4; cdr3_aa: CASSSATGLSEQFF
j_call: TRBJ2-7; v_call: TRBV19; cdr3_aa: CASSIMSGNYEQYF
j_call: TRBJ2-7; v_call: TRBV18; cdr3_aa: CASSRRELLTYEQYF
j_call: TRBJ1-3; v_call: TRBV7-9; cdr3_aa: CASSPATAPSGNTIYF
j_call: TRBJ2-7; v_call: TRBV6-5; cdr3_aa: CASSYTIGRTDYEQYF
j_call: TRBJ1-5; v_call: TRBV6-1; cdr3_aa: CASRMNSNQPQHF
j_call: TRBJ2-5; v_call: TRBV12-3/TRBV12-4; cdr3_aa: CASTSPRLVQETQYF
j_call: TRBJ2-6; v_call: TRBV3-1; cdr3_aa: CASSAGSARSGANVLTF
j_call: TRBJ1-1; v_call: TRBV4-3; cdr3_aa: CASSPTYRGGTEAFF
j_call: TRBJ2-7; v_call: TRBV27; cdr3_aa: CASAGTSGYEQYF
j_call: TRBJ1-6; v_call: TRBV5-1; cdr3_aa: CASSLETINSPIHF
j_call: TRBJ2-7; v_call: TRBV27; cdr3_aa: CASSLFRVSGEPYEQYF
j_call: TRBJ1-5; v_call: TRBV9; cdr3_aa: CASSGLGNQPQHF
j_call: TRBJ1-6; v_call: TRBV19; cdr3_aa: CASSLTGGIGSPLHF
j_call: TRBJ2-7; v_call: TRBV20-1; cdr3_aa: CSAMGVSSGRFSYEQYF
j_call: TRBJ2-2; v_call: TRBV27; cdr3_aa: CASSFGGGFRARTGELFF
j_call: TRBJ2-7; v_call: TRBV28; cdr3_aa: CASSGFQRIPYEQYF